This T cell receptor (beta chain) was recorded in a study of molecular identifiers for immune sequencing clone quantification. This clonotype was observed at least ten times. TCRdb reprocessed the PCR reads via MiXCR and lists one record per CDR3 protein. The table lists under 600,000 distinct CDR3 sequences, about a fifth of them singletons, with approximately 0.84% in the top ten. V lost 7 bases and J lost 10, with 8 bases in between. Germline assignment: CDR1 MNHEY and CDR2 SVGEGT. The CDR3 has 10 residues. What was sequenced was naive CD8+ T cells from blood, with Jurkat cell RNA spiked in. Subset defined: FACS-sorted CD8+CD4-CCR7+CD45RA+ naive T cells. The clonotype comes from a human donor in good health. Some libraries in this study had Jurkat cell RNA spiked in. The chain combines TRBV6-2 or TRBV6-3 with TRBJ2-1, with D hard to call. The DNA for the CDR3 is TGTGCCAGCAACGGTCCAGAGCAGTTCTTC. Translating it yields CASNGPEQFF.